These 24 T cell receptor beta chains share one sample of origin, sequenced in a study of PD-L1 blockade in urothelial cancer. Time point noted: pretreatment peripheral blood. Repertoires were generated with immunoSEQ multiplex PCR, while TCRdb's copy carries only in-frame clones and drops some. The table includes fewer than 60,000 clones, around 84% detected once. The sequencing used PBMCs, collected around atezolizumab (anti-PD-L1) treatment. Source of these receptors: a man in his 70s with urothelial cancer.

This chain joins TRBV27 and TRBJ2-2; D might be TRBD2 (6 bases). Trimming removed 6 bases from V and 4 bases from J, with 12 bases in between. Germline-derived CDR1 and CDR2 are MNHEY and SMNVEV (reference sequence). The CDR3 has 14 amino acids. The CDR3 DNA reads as TGTGCCAGCAGCACAGCCGGGGGCACCGGGGAGCTGTTTTTT. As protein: CASSTAGGTGELFF.

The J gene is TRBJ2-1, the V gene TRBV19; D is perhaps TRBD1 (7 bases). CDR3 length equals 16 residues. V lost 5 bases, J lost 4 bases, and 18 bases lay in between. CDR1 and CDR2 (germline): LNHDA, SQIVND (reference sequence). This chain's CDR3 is CASSGGGGGAYNEQFF. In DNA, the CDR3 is TGTGCCAGTAGTGGAGGGGGCGGAGGGGCATACAATGAGCAGTTCTTC.

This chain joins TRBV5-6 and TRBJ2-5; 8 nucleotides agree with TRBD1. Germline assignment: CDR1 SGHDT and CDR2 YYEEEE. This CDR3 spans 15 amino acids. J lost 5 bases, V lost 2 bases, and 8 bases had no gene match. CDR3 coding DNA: TGTGCCAGCAGCTTCCCGGACAGGGACCGCGAGACCCAGTACTTC. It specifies CASSFPDRDRETQYF. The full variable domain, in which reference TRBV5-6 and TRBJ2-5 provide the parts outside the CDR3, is DAGVTQSPTHLIKTRGQQVTLRCSPKSGHDTVSWYQQALGQGPQFIFQYYEEEERQRGNFPDRFSGHQFPNYSSELNVNALLLGDSALYLCASSFPDRDRETQYFGPGTRLLVL.

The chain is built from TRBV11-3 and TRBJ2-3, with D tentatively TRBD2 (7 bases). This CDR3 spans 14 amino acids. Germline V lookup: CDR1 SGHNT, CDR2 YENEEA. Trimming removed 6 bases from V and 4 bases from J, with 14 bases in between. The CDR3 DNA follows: TGTGCCAGCAGTCTCGGGGGGCCCCCAGATACGCAGTATTTT. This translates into CASSLGGPPDTQYF.

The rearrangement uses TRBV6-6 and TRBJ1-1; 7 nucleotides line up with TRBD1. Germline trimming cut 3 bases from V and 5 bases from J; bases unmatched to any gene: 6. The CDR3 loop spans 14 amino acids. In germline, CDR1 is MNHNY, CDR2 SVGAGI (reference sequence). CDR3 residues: CASSYKGADTEAFF. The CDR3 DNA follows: TGTGCCAGCAGTTATAAGGGGGCAGATACTGAAGCTTTCTTT.

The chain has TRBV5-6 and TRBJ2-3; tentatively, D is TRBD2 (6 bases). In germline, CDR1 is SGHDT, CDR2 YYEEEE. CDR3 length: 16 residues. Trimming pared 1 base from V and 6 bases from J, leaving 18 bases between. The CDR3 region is CASSLNGWGVRDTQYF. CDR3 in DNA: TGTGCCAGCAGCTTGAATGGATGGGGGGTTAGGGATACGCAGTATTTT.

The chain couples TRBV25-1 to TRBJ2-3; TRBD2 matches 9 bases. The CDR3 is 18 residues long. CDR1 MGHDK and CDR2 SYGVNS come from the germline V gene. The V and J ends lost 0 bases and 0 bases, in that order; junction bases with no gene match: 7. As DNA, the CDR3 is TGTGCCAGCAGTGAATACGCCGTAGCGGGAGCTAGCACAGATACGCAGTATTTT. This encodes CASSEYAVAGASTDTQYF.

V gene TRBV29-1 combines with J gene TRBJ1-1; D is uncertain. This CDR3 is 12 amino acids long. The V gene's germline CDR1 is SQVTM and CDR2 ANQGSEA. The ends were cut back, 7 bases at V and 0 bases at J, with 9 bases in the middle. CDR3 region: CSAGNVNTEAFF. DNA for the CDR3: TGCAGCGCCGGGAATGTGAACACTGAAGCTTTCTTT.

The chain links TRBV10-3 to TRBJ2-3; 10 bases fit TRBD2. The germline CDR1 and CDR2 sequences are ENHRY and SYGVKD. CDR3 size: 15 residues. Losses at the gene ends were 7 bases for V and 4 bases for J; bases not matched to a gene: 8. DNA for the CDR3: TGTGCCATCAAATTAGCGGGGGGCCAGGCAGATACGCAGTATTTT. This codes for CAIKLAGGQADTQYF.

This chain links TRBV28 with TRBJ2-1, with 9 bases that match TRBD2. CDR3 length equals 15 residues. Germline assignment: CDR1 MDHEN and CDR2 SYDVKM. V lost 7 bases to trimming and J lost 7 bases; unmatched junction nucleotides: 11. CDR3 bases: TGTGCCAGCACCTCAGCGGCTAGCGGGATAAATGAGCAGTTCTTC. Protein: CASTSAASGINEQFF. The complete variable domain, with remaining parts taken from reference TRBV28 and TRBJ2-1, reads DVKVTQSSRYLVKRTGEKVFLECVQDMDHENMFWYRQDPGLGLRLIYFSYDVKMKEKGDIPEGYSVSREKKERFSLILESASTNQTSMYLCASTSAASGINEQFFGPGTRLTVL.

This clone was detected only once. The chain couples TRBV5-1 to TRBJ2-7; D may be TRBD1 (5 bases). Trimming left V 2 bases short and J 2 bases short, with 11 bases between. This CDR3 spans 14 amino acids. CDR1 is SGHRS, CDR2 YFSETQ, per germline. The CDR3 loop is CASSLQEPTYEQYF. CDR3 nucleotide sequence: TGCGCCAGCAGCTTACAGGAACCAACCTACGAGCAGTACTTC. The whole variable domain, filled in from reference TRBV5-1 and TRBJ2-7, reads KAGVTQTPRYLIKTRGQQVTLSCSPISGHRSVSWYQQTPGQGLQFLFEYFSETQRNKGNFPGRFSGRQFSNSRSEMNVSTLELGDSALYLCASSLQEPTYEQYFGPGTRLTVT.

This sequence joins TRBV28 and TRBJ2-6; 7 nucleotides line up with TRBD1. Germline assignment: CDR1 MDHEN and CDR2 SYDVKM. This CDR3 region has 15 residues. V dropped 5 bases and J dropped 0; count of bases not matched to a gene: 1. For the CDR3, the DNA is TGTGCCAGCAGTAGACAGGGCTCTGGGGCCAACGTCCTGACTTTC. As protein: CASSRQGSGANVLTF. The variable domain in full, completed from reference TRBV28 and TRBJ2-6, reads DVKVTQSSRYLVKRTGEKVFLECVQDMDHENMFWYRQDPGLGLRLIYFSYDVKMKEKGDIPEGYSVSREKKERFSLILESASTNQTSMYLCASSRQGSGANVLTFGAGSRLTVL.

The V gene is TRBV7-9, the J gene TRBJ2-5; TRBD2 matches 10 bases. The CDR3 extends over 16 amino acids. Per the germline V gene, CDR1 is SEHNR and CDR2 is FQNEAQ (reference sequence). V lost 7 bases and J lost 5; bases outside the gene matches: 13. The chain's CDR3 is CASTKGSGRAGETQYF. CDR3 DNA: TGTGCCAGCACTAAAGGGAGCGGGAGGGCCGGTGAGACCCAGTACTTC.

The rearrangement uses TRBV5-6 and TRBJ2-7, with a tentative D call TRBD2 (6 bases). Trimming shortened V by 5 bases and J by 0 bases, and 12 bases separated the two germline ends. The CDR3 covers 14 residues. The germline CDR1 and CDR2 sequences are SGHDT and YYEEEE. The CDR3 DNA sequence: TGTGCCAGCAGAACTCGGGGGAGCTCCTACGAGCAGTACTTC. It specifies CASRTRGSSYEQYF.

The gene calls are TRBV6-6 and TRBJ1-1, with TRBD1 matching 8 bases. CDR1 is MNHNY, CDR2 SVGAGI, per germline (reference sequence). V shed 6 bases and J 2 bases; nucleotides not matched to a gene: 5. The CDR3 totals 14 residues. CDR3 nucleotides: TGTGCCAGCAGAGGGACAGGTGGCAACACTGAAGCTTTCTTT. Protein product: CASRGTGGNTEAFF.

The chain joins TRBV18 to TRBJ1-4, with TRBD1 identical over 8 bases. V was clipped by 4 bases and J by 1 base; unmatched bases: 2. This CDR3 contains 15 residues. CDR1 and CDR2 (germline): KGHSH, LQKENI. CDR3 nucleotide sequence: TGTGCCAGCTCACTCGACAGGGGAACTAATGAAAAACTGTTTTTT. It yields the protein CASSLDRGTNEKLFF.

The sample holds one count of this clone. The CDR3 nucleotides are TGTGCCAGCAGTTTACTCGCGGACAGAAATCAGCCCCAGCATTTT. Translating it yields CASSLLADRNQPQHF. The gene calls are TRBV28 and TRBJ1-5, with D tentatively TRBD1 (6 bases). CDR3 length: 15 amino acids. Germline assignment: CDR1 MDHEN and CDR2 SYDVKM. With 2 bases removed from V and 4 bases from J, the gap between germline ends came to 12 bases.

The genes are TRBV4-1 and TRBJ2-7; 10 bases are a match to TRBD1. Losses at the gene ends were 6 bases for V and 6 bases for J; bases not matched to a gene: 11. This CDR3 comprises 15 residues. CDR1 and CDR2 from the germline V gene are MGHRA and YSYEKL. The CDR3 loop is CASSQPGQGLGEQYF. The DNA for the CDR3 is TGCGCCAGCAGTCAGCCGGGACAGGGGTTAGGCGAGCAGTACTTC.

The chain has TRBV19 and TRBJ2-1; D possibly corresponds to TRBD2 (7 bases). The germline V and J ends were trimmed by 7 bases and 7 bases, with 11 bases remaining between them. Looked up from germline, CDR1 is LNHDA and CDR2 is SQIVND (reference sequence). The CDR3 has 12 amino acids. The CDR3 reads CASKGGLNEQFF. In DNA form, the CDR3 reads TGTGCCAGTAAGGGGGGGCTGAATGAGCAGTTCTTC.

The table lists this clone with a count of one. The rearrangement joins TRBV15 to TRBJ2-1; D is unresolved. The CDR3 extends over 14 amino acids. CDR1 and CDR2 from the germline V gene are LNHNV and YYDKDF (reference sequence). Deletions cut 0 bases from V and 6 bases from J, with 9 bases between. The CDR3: CATSRDQWANEQFF. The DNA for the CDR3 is TGTGCCACCAGCAGAGATCAGTGGGCCAATGAGCAGTTCTTC. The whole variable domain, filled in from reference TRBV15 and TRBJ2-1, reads DAMVIQNPRYQVTQFGKPVTLSCSQTLNHNVMYWYQQKSSQAPKLLFHYYDKDFNNEADTPDNFQSRRPNTSFCFLDIRSPGLGDTAMYLCATSRDQWANEQFFGPGTRLTVL.

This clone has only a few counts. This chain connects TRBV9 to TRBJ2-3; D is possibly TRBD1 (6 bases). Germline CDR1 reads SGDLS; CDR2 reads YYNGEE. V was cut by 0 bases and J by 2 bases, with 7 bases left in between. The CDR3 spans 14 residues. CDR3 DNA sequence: TGTGCCAGCAGCGTAGCAGGGGCCACAGATACGCAGTATTTT. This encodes CASSVAGATDTQYF.

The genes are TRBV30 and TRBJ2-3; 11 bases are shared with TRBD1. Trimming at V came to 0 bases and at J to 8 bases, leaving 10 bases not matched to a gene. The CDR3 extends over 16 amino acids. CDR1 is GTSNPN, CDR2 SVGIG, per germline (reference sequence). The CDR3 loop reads CAWSVPGTGGRGTQYF. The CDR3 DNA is TGTGCCTGGAGTGTCCCCGGGACAGGGGGACGTGGTACGCAGTATTTT.

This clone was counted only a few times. The CDR3 loop is CAWSWGAGNTIYF. The CDR3 DNA follows: TGTGCCTGGAGTTGGGGGGCTGGAAACACCATATATTTT. V usage is TRBV30 and J usage is TRBJ1-3; D perhaps matches TRBD1 (5 bases). Germline assignment: CDR1 GTSNPN and CDR2 SVGIG (reference sequence). The CDR3 loop spans 13 amino acids. V was cut by 2 bases and J by 2 bases, with 7 bases left in between.

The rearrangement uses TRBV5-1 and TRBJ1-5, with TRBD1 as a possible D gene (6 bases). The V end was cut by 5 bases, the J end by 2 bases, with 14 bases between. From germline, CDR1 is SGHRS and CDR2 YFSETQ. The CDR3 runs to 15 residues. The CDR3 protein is CASRKSGDGNQPQHF. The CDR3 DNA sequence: TGCGCCAGCAGAAAGTCAGGGGACGGCAATCAGCCCCAGCATTTT.